The source of this TCR beta chain is a study of blood T cells in healthy people across ages. This clonotype was counted many times. Its antigen is still unknown. A sample-barcoded 5' primer and a J-beta primer mix were used in a second PCR of about 6 to 12 cycles. TCRdb re-called the 5' RACE reads with MiXCR, one entry per CDR3 protein. The table lists some 1.7 million distinct CDR3 sequences, roughly 27% of them singletons. In germline, CDR1 is DFQATT, CDR2 SNEGSKA (reference sequence). V shed 7 bases and J shed 3 bases, with 14 bases lying between them. CDR3 size: 13 residues. No fewer than 7 million PBMCs went into each sample. Study-wide points: PBMCs that were unsorted prevented a conclusive naive versus antigen-experienced comparison. Estimated diversity across one million T cells was deemed an underestimate. Older age went with lower TCR beta diversity per million T cells, in a roughly linear way.

The J gene is TRBJ2-3, the V gene TRBV20-1; maybe TRBD2 (6 bases). The clonotype was recovered from a woman in her 30s in good health. The specimen sequenced was blood. This chain's CDR3 is CSVREPLTDTQYF. The DNA for the CDR3 is TGCAGTGTCCGGGAGCCTCTTACAGATACGCAGTATTTT.